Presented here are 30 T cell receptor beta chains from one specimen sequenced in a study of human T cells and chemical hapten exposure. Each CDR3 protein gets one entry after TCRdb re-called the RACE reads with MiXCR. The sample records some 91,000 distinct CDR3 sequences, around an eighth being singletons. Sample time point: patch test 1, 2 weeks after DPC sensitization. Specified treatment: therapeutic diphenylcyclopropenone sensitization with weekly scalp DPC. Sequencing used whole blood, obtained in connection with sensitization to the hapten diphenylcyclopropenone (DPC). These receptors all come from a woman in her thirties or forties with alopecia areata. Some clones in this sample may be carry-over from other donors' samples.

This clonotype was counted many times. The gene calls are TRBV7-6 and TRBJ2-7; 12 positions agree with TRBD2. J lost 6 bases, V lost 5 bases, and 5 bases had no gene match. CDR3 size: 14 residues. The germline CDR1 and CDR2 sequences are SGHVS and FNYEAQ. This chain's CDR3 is CASSPSGGGREQYF. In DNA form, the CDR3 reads TGTGCCAGCAGCCCTAGCGGGGGGGGGCGCGAGCAGTACTTC.

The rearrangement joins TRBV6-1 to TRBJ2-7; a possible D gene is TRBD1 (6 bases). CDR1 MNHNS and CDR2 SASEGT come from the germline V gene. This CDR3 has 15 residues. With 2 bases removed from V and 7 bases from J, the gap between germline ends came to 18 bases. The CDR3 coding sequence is TGTGCCAGCAGTGAACCCGACAGGCCAGCGTGGGAGCAGTACTTC. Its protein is CASSEPDRPAWEQYF.

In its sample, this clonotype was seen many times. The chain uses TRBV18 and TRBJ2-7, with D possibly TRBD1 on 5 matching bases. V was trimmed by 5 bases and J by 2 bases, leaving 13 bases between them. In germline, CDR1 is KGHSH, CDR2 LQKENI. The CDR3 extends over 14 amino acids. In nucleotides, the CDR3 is TGTGCCAGCTCAACTGGGGCCAGTACCTACGAGCAGTACTTC. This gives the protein CASSTGASTYEQYF.

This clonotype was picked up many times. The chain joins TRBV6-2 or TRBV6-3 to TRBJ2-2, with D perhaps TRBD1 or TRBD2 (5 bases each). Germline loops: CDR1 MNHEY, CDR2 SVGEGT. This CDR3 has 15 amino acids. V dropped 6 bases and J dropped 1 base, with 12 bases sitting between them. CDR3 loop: CASSPARGNTGELFF. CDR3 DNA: TGTGCCAGCAGCCCCGCGAGGGGGAACACCGGGGAGCTGTTTTTT.

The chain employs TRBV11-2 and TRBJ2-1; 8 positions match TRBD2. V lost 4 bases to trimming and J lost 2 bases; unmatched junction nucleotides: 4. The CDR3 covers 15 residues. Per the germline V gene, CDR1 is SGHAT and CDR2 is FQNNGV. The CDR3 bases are TGTGCCAGCAGCTCCCTAGCGGGCCCCTACAATGAGCAGTTCTTC. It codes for CASSSLAGPYNEQFF. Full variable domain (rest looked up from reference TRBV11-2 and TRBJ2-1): EAGVAQSPRYKIIEKRQSVAFWCNPISGHATLYWYQQILGQGPKLLIQFQNNGVVDDSQLPKDRFSAERLKGVDSTLKIQPAKLEDSAVYLCASSSLAGPYNEQFFGPGTRLTVL.

For the CDR3, the DNA is TGTGCCAGCTCCACCGGGACAGGCGCTGAAGCTTTCTTT. It specifies CASSTGTGAEAFF. The rearrangement uses TRBV18 and TRBJ1-1; 8 positions match TRBD1. The CDR3 runs to 13 residues. CDR1 KGHSH and CDR2 LQKENI come from the germline V gene. J gave up 6 bases and V 6 bases, and 6 bases lay outside the gene matches.

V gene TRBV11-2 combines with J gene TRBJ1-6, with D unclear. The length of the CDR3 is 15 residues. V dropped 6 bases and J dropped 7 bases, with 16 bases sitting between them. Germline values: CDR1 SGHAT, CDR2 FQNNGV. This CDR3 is CASSKGGQFNSPLHF. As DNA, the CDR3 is TGTGCCAGCAGTAAAGGTGGTCAGTTCAATTCACCCCTCCACTTT. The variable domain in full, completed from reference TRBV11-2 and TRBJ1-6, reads EAGVAQSPRYKIIEKRQSVAFWCNPISGHATLYWYQQILGQGPKLLIQFQNNGVVDDSQLPKDRFSAERLKGVDSTLKIQPAKLEDSAVYLCASSKGGQFNSPLHFGNGTRLTVT.

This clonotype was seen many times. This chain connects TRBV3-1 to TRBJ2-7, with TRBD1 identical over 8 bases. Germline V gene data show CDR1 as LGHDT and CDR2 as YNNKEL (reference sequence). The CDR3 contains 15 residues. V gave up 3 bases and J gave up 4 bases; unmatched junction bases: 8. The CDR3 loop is CASSQAGTGLYEQYF. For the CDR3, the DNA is TGTGCCAGCAGCCAGGCCGGGACAGGCCTATACGAGCAGTACTTC.

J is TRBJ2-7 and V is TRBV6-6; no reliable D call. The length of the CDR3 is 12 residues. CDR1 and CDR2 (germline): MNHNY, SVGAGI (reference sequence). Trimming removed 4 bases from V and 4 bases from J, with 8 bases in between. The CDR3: CASSFDRYEQYF. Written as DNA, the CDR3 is TGTGCCAGCAGTTTCGACCGGTACGAGCAGTACTTC.

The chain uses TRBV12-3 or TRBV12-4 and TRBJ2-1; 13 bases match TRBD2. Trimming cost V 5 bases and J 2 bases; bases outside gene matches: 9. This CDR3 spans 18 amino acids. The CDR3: CASSPRTSGSGPYNEQFF. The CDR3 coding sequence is TGTGCCAGCAGTCCCCGGACTAGCGGGAGCGGACCCTACAATGAGCAGTTCTTC.

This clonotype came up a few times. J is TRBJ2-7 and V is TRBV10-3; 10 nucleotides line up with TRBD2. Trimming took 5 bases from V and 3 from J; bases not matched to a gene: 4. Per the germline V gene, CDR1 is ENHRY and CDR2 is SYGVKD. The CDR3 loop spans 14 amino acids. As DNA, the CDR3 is TGTGCCATCAGTCCGGGACTAGCGAACTACGAGCAGTACTTC. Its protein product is CAISPGLANYEQYF.

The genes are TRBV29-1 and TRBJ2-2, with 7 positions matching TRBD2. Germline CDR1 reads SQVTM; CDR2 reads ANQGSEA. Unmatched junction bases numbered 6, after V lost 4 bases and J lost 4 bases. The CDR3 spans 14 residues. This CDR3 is CSVGWRESTGELFF. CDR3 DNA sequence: TGCAGCGTTGGCTGGCGGGAGAGCACCGGGGAGCTGTTTTTT.

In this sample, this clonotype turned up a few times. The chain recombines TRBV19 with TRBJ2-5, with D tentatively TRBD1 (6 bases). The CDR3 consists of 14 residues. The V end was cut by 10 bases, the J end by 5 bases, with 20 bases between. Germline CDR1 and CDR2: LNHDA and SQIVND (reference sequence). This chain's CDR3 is CATRANLGAETQYF. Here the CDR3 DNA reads TGTGCCACCCGGGCAAATCTGGGGGCGGAGACCCAGTACTTC.

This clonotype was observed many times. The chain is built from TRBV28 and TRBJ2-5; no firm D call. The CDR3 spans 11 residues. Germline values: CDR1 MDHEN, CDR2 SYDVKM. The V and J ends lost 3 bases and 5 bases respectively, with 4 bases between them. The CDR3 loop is CASSLRETQYF. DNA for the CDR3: TGTGCCAGCAGTTTGAGGGAGACCCAGTACTTC.

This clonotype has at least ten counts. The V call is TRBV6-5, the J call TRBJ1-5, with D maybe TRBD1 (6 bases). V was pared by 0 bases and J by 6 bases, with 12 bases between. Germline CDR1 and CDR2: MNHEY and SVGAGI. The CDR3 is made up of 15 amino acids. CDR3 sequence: CASSYSGGGGQPQHF. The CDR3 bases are TGTGCCAGCAGTTACTCGGGGGGCGGCGGTCAGCCCCAGCATTTT.

Written as DNA, the CDR3 is TGTGCCAGCAGCTTACCAGGGAAGACCAAAAACATTCAGTACTTC. Its protein product is CASSLPGKTKNIQYF. V usage is TRBV7-2 and J usage is TRBJ2-4, with D perhaps TRBD1 (5 bases). Germline values: CDR1 SGHTA, CDR2 FQGNSA. The length of the CDR3 is 15 residues. V lost 2 bases and J 2 bases, leaving 10 bases between the germline ends.

The CDR3 here is CASSSTEETQYF. The CDR3 DNA reads as TGTGCCAGCAGCTCGACGGAAGAGACCCAGTACTTC. The chain joins TRBV7-9 to TRBJ2-5; D call uncertain. Trimming removed 4 bases at V and 3 bases at J, with 6 bases between. This CDR3 comprises 12 residues. The V gene's germline CDR1 is SEHNR and CDR2 FQNEAQ (reference sequence). Combining the CDR3 with reference TRBV7-9 and TRBJ2-5 gives the whole variable domain DTGVSQNPRHKITKRGQNVTFRCDPISEHNRLYWYRQTLGQGPEFLTYFQNEAQLEKSRLLSDRFSAERPKGSFSTLEIQRTEQGDSAMYLCASSSTEETQYFGPGTRLLVL.

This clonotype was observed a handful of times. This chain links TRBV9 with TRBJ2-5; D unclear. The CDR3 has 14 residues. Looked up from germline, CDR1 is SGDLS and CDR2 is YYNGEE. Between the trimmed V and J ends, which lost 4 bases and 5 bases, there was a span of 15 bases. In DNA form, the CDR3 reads TGTGCCAGCAGCCCCGACCCTGATCGGGAGACCCAGTACTTC. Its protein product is CASSPDPDRETQYF.

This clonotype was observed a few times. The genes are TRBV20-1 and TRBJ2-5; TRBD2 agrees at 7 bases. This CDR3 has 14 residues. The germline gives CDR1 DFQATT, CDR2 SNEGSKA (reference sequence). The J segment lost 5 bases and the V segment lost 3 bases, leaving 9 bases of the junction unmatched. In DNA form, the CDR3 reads TGCAGTGCTAGTTCTCCTAGCGGTGGGGAGACCCAGTACTTC. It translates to CSASSPSGGETQYF.

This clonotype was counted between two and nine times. The CDR3 DNA reads as TGCAGTGCTAGAGAAGGGGCAGAGAGCTCCTATAATTCACCCCTCCACTTT. Translated: CSAREGAESSYNSPLHF. This chain uses TRBV20-1 with TRBJ1-6; possible D gene TRBD1, 5 bases. Per germline, CDR1 DFQATT and CDR2 SNEGSKA (reference sequence). V gave up 0 bases and J gave up 0 bases, with 12 bases separating them. The CDR3 runs 17 residues.

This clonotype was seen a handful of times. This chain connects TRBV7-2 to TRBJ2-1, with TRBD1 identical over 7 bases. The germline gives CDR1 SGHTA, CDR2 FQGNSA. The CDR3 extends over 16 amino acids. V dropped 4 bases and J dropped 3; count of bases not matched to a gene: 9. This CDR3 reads CASSSPPGTDYNEQFF. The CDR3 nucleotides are TGTGCCAGCAGCTCCCCCCCCGGGACAGACTACAATGAGCAGTTCTTC.

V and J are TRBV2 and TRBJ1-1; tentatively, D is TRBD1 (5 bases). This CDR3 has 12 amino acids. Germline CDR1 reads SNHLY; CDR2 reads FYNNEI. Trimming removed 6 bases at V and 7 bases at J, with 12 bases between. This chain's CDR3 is CASRGRRFEAFF. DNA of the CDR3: TGTGCCAGCAGGGGACGGAGGTTTGAAGCTTTCTTT. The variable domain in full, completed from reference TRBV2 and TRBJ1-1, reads EPEVTQTPSHQVTQMGQEVILRCVPISNHLYFYWYRQILGQKVEFLVSFYNNEISEKSEIFDDQFSVERPDGSNFTLKIRSTKLEDSAMYFCASRGRRFEAFFGQGTRLTVV.

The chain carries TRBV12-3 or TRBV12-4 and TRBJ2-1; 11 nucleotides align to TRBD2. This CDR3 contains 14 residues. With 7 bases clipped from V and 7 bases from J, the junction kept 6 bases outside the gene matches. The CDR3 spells CASKGTSGANEQFF. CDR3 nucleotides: TGTGCCAGCAAAGGGACTAGCGGAGCTAATGAGCAGTTCTTC.

CDR3 in DNA: TGCAGCCTCCGGACAGGGGGCTATGAGACCCAGTACTTC. It codes for CSLRTGGYETQYF. The J gene is TRBJ2-5, the V gene TRBV29-1; TRBD1 agrees at 11 bases. Per the germline V gene, CDR1 is SQVTM and CDR2 is ANQGSEA. The CDR3 has 13 amino acids. V was pared by 8 bases and J by 5 bases, with 7 bases of the junction left unmatched.

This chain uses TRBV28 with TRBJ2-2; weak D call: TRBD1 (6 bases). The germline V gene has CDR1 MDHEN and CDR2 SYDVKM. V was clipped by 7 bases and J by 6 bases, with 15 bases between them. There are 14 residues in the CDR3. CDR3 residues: CASNLEWGPGELFF. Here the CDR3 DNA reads TGTGCCAGCAACCTCGAATGGGGGCCCGGGGAGCTGTTTTTT.

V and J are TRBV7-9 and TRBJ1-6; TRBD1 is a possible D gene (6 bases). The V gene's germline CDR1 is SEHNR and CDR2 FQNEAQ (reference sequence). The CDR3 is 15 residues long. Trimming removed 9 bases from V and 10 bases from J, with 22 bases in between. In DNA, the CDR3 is TGTGCCAGTGACGCACTCAGGGGCGGAAGATCACCCCTCCACTTT. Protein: CASDALRGGRSPLHF. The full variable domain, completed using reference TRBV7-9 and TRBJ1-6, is DTGVSQNPRHKITKRGQNVTFRCDPISEHNRLYWYRQTLGQGPEFLTYFQNEAQLEKSRLLSDRFSAERPKGSFSTLEIQRTEQGDSAMYLCASDALRGGRSPLHFGNGTRLTVT.

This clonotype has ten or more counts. CDR3 in amino acids: CASSPRPGARSSYEQYF. The CDR3 nucleotides are TGTGCCAGCTCACCCCGGCCCGGGGCACGGAGCTCCTACGAGCAGTACTTC. This chain uses TRBV18 with TRBJ2-7; D is perhaps TRBD1 or TRBD2 (5 bases each). This CDR3 is built from 17 residues. Germline V gene lookup returns CDR1 KGHSH and CDR2 LQKENI. Between the trimmed V and J ends, which lost 3 bases and 0 bases, there was a span of 18 bases.

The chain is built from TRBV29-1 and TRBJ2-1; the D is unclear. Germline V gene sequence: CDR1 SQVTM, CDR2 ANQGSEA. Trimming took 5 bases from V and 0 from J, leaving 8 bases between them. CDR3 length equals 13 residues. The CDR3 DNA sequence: TGCAGCGTTAATCCGAGCTCCTACAATGAGCAGTTCTTC. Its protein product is CSVNPSSYNEQFF.

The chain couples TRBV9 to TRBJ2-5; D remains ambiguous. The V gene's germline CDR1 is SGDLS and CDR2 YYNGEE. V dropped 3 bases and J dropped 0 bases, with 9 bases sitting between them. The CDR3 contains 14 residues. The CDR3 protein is CASSARVYQETQYF. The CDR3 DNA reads TGTGCCAGCAGCGCTAGGGTGTACCAAGAGACCCAGTACTTC.

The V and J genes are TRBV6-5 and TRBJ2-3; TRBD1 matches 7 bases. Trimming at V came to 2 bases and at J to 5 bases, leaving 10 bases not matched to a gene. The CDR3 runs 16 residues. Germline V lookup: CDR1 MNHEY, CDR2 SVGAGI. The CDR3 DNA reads TGTGCCAGCAGTTACCAAGGGGGCCCATTAGGAGATACGCAGTATTTT. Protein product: CASSYQGGPLGDTQYF.